A selection of T cell receptor beta chains follows, all from one sample in a study of blood T cell repertoires in COVID-19. Clones were read by immunoSEQ multiplex PCR, and TCRdb kept only the in-frame ones, dropping some. The sample lists approximately 250,000 clones; roughly 80% were seen once. Source material: peripheral blood. All receptors come from a woman between 45 and 60 years old with acute or convalescent COVID-19. CDR3s include the opening cysteine and the closing phenylalanine or tryptophan. A D gene is named only where the DNA matches it firmly. Clone size is shown for a subset of rows, as once, few, many or a class of expanded clone.

CDR3nt	CDR3aa	len	d_gene	abundance	v_gene	j_gene
TGTGCCAGCAGCCTGGGGCGGTCCTACGAGCAGTACTTC	CASSLGRSYEQYF	13	-	-	TRBV7-6	TRBJ2-7
TGTGCCAGCTCACCTCAAGAACAGGTTGGAGAAGCTTTCTTT	CASSPQEQVGEAFF	14	-	-	TRBV18	TRBJ1-1
TGTGCCAGCTCACCAGGCAATTCTCAGCCCCAGCATTTT	CASSPGNSQPQHF	13	-	-	TRBV18	TRBJ1-5
TGTGCCAGCACCCAGACAGTTAACTATGGCTACACCTTC	CASTQTVNYGYTF	13	-	few	TRBV12-3/TRBV12-4	TRBJ1-2
TGTGCCAGCAGCCCAGGGGGCGGGAACACCGGGGAGCTGTTTTTT	CASSPGGGNTGELFF	15	TRBD1	-	TRBV7-2	TRBJ2-2
TGTGCCAGCAAGGCAAGCGGGGGCTCTGGGGCCAACGTCCTGACTTTC	CASKASGGSGANVLTF	16	TRBD2	-	TRBV6-4	TRBJ2-6
TGTGCCGTCCAGGGGTGGGAGTCCGCCGAGCAGTACTTC	CAVQGWESAEQYF	13	-	once	TRBV6-6	TRBJ2-7
TGTGCCAGTAGTATAGTAAGGGGCGGGAACGAGCAGTACTTC	CASSIVRGGNEQYF	14	-	-	TRBV19	TRBJ2-7
TGTGCCTGGGGACCCATCACGAACACCGGGGAGCTGTTTTTT	CAWGPITNTGELFF	14	-	few	TRBV30	TRBJ2-2
TGTGCCAGCAGCTTGGAGCGGGGGGCAAGGAACACCATATATTTT	CASSLERGARNTIYF	15	-	-	TRBV5-6	TRBJ1-3
TGTGCCAGCCGCGACACTAGCGGCTACCAAACCTACAATGAGCAGTTCTTC	CASRDTSGYQTYNEQFF	17	TRBD2	-	TRBV3-1/TRBV3-2	TRBJ2-1
TGTGCCAGCAGTGAAGCAGTAAACAGGGATGATGGTTCACCCCTCCACTTT	CASSEAVNRDDGSPLHF	17	-	few	TRBV6-1	TRBJ1-6
TGTGCCAGCAGCCCCGGACTAGCGGGAGATACGCAGTATTTT	CASSPGLAGDTQYF	14	TRBD2	-	TRBV5-5	TRBJ2-3
TGTGCCAGCGCAAACAGGGCTGGCTACACCTTC	CASANRAGYTF	11	-	-	TRBV12-3/TRBV12-4	TRBJ1-2
TGTGCCAGCAGCAAAGCAGGGGGCCCAGAGACCCAGTACTTC	CASSKAGGPETQYF	14	TRBD1	-	TRBV11-3	TRBJ2-5
TGTGCCACCAGTGATCCACGCCGGAGCGCAGATACGCAGTATTTT	CATSDPRRSADTQYF	15	-	-	TRBV24-1	TRBJ2-3
TGTGCCACCGGGGCCTTGGACAGGGCTAATGAAAAACTGTTTTTT	CATGALDRANEKLFF	15	TRBD1	-	TRBV19	TRBJ1-4
TGCGCCAGCAGCCAAAGGTCTAGCGGGGGGGCCTTGGAGACCCAGTACTTC	CASSQRSSGGALETQYF	17	TRBD2	once	TRBV4-1	TRBJ2-5
TGTGCCAGCAGTGTTAACGGGGGCACTGAAGCTTTCTTT	CASSVNGGTEAFF	13	-	-	TRBV2	TRBJ1-1
TGTGCCTGGAGTGTAACAGTCTCTGGAAACACCATATATTTT	CAWSVTVSGNTIYF	14	-	-	TRBV30	TRBJ1-3
TGTGCCAGCAGCTTAGACCTTCGGGGACTAGCGGGAGGAAATACGCAGTATTTT	CASSLDLRGLAGGNTQYF	18	TRBD2	once	TRBV7-2	TRBJ2-3
TGTGCCAGCAGTTACCGGGAACTAGAAATTACTGATACGCAGTATTTT	CASSYRELEITDTQYF	16	-	once	TRBV6-5	TRBJ2-3
TGTGCCAGCAGTTCCTGGTCGGGGGAACTCACATACAATGAGCAGTTCTTC	CASSSWSGELTYNEQFF	17	-	-	TRBV28	TRBJ2-1
TGTGCCAGTAGTCCAGGGGCGTGGGATACGCAGTATTTT	CASSPGAWDTQYF	13	-	-	TRBV19	TRBJ2-3
TGTGCCGTAAGGGGGGGACAAAACTACGAGCAGTACTTC	CAVRGGQNYEQYF	13	-	-	TRBV2	TRBJ2-7
TGTGCCAGCAGCTTAGACAGGGTAGCTTTCTTT	CASSLDRVAFF	11	-	-	TRBV7-2	TRBJ1-1
TGTGCCTGGGACAGCGGGGGGCCTTCCGGGGAGCTGTTTTTT	CAWDSGGPSGELFF	14	TRBD2	-	TRBV30	TRBJ2-2
TGCGCCAGCAGCGCTACCTTTAGTAACAATGAGCAGTTCTTC	CASSATFSNNEQFF	14	-	-	TRBV5-1	TRBJ2-1
TGTGCCAGCAGGGGCTCCTTCGGGGAGGGGACAGATACGCAGTATTTT	CASRGSFGEGTDTQYF	16	TRBD2	-	TRBV2	TRBJ2-3
TGTGCCAGTAGTCTTGTTGGGACAGGGGGCTACGAGCAGTACTTC	CASSLVGTGGYEQYF	15	TRBD1	-	TRBV19	TRBJ2-7
TGCGCCAGCAGCTTGGACCAGGTGGGCACTGAAGCTTTCTTT	CASSLDQVGTEAFF	14	-	-	TRBV5-1	TRBJ1-1
TGTGCCAGCAGTTATTATCAGGGGAGTTCCAATGAGCAGTTCTTC	CASSYYQGSSNEQFF	15	-	-	TRBV6-2/TRBV6-3	TRBJ2-1
TGTGCCAGCAGTGAACGGGGAGGAGGGCAGCCCCAGCATTTT	CASSERGGGQPQHF	14	-	-	TRBV6-4	TRBJ1-5
TGCGCCAGCAGCCCGAGGGCTACAAATCAGCCCCAGCATTTT	CASSPRATNQPQHF	14	-	-	TRBV4-1	TRBJ1-5
TGTGCCAGCTCTCCGACAGGGGCCAATGAGCAGTTCTTC	CASSPTGANEQFF	13	TRBD1	-	TRBV18	TRBJ2-1
TGTGCCAGCACCCAAGCGGGGGCCAACAATGAGCAGTTCTTC	CASTQAGANNEQFF	14	TRBD2	-	TRBV7-6	TRBJ2-1
TGTGCCAGCACCCGGGGCGGGGTTGGGAACACTGAAGCTTTCTTT	CASTRGGVGNTEAFF	15	-	-	TRBV7-2	TRBJ1-1
TGTGCCAGCAGCCTCAGTGGGTCCGGGGATACGCAGTATTTT	CASSLSGSGDTQYF	14	-	-	TRBV7-3	TRBJ2-3